Following are 3 T cell receptor beta chains from one sample sequenced in a study of blood T cell repertoires in COVID-19. Profiling relied on immunoSEQ multiplex PCR, and the TCRdb table lists in-frame clones only, not all of them. The sample lists a few hundred thousand clones, 81% occurring once. Material for sequencing was peripheral blood. The receptors originated from a human donor with acute or convalescent COVID-19. The donor label of this sample is uncertain.

The chain links TRBV5-1 to TRBJ2-2; D may be TRBD1 (6 bases). The CDR3 runs to 15 residues. In germline, CDR1 is SGHRS, CDR2 YFSETQ. V was trimmed by 3 bases and J by 3 bases, leaving 12 bases between them. Here the CDR3 reads CASSYGTSYTGELFF. In DNA, the CDR3 is TGCGCCAGCAGCTACGGGACAAGTTACACCGGGGAGCTGTTTTTT.

The rearrangement uses TRBV6-5 and TRBJ1-2; the D gene is possibly TRBD1 (5 bases). The CDR3 spans 15 residues. Germline values: CDR1 MNHEY, CDR2 SVGAGI. V dropped 5 bases and J dropped 5 bases, with 18 bases sitting between them. CDR3 sequence reads: CASSRRQPDSYGYTF. Written as DNA, the CDR3 is TGTGCCAGCAGTAGACGACAGCCCGACAGTTATGGCTACACCTTC.

V gene TRBV2 combines with J gene TRBJ1-1; 7 bases line up with TRBD1. The CDR3 sequence is 14 residues long. CDR1 is SNHLY and CDR2 is FYNNEI in the germline V gene. The ends lost 7 bases at V and 0 bases at J; junction bases unmatched: 5. CDR3 nucleotide sequence: TGTGCCAGCAACAGGGGTTTCATGAACACTGAAGCTTTCTTT. Protein sequence: CASNRGFMNTEAFF. The whole variable domain, remainder taken from reference TRBV2 and TRBJ1-1, is EPEVTQTPSHQVTQMGQEVILRCVPISNHLYFYWYRQILGQKVEFLVSFYNNEISEKSEIFDDQFSVERPDGSNFTLKIRSTKLEDSAMYFCASNRGFMNTEAFFGQGTRLTVV.